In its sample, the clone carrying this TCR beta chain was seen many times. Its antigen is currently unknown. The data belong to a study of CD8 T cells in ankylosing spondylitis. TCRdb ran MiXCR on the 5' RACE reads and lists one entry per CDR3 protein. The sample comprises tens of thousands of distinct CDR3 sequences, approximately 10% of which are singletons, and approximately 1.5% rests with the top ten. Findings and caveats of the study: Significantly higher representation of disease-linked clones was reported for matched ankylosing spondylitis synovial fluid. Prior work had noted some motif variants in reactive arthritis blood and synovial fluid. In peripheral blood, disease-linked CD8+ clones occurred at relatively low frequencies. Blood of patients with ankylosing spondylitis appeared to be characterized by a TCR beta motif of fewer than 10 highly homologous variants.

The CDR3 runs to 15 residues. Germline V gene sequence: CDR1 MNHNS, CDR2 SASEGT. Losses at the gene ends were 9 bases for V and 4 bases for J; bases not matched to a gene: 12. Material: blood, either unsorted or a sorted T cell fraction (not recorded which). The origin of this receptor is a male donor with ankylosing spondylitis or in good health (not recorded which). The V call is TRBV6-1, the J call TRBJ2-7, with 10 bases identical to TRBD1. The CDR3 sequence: CASMKGGTGVYEQYF. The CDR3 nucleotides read TGTGCCAGTATGAAAGGGGGGACAGGGGTTTACGAGCAGTACTTC.